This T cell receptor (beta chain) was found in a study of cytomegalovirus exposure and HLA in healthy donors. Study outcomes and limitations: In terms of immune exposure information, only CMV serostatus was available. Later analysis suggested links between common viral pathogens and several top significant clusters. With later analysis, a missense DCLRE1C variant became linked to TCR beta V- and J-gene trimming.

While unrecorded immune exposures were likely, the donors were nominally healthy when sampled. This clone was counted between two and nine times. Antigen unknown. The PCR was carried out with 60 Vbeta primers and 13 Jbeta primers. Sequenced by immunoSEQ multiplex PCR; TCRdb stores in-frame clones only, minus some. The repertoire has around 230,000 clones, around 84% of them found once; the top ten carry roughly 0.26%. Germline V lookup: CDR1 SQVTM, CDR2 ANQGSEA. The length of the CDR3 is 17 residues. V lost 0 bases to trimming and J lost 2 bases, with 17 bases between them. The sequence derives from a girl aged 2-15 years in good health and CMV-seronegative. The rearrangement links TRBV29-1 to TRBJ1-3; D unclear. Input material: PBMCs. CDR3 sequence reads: CSVEDPARVATGNTIYF. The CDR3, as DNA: TGCAGCGTTGAAGATCCGGCCCGGGTTGCTACTGGAAACACCATATATTTT.